These T cell receptor beta chains were read from a single sample in a study of T-cell reconstitution after alpha-beta-depleted transplantation in children. In TCRdb, the PCR reads were re-called with MiXCR into one record per CDR3 protein. This repertoire shows 600,000 to 700,000 distinct CDR3 sequences, about 15% found once; its top ten account for around 0.96%. Sequenced material: PBMCs from the stem cell graft donor, taken from the stem cell graft. Source of these receptors: a human donor who donated a stem cell graft to a child with acute myeloid leukemia. Both conserved end residues are part of each CDR3. Each record gives: V gene, J gene, clone size, D gene, CDR3 protein, CDR3 DNA. D genes are given only for firm matches. Rows may omit the clone size; those that give it use once, few, many or a size class.

v_call: TRBV7-9; j_call: TRBJ2-1; clone_size: -; d_call: -; cdr3_aa: CASEGELYNEQFF; cdr3_nt: TGTGCCAGCGAGGGGGAGTTGTACAATGAGCAGTTCTTC
v_call: TRBV12-3/TRBV12-4; j_call: TRBJ2-7; clone_size: many; d_call: -; cdr3_aa: CASSFQEFYEQYF; cdr3_nt: TGTGCCAGCAGTTTTCAGGAGTTCTACGAGCAGTACTTC
v_call: TRBV20-1; j_call: TRBJ1-5; clone_size: many; d_call: -; cdr3_aa: CSARAGEGGNQPQHF; cdr3_nt: TGCAGTGCCCGTGCGGGGGAGGGGGGCAATCAGCCCCAGCATTTT
v_call: TRBV10-3; j_call: TRBJ2-5; clone_size: -; d_call: TRBD1; cdr3_aa: CAIRDGQGGSETQYF; cdr3_nt: TGTGCCATCAGGGATGGACAGGGGGGATCAGAGACCCAGTACTTC
v_call: TRBV5-1; j_call: TRBJ1-2; clone_size: many; d_call: TRBD1; cdr3_aa: CASSSDRGNYGYTF; cdr3_nt: TGCGCCAGCAGCTCCGACAGGGGGAACTATGGCTACACCTTC
v_call: TRBV7-3; j_call: TRBJ1-4; clone_size: -; d_call: -; cdr3_aa: CASSSGPNEKLFF; cdr3_nt: TGTGCCAGCAGCTCAGGGCCTAATGAAAAACTGTTTTTT
v_call: TRBV20-1; j_call: TRBJ1-1; clone_size: few; d_call: TRBD1; cdr3_aa: CSTGALEMNTEAFF; cdr3_nt: TGCAGTACAGGGGCCCTCGAAATGAACACTGAAGCTTTCTTT
v_call: TRBV4-3; j_call: TRBJ2-5; clone_size: -; d_call: -; cdr3_aa: CASSPGLMGGETQYF; cdr3_nt: TGCGCCAGCAGCCCAGGATTAATGGGGGGAGAGACCCAGTACTTC
v_call: TRBV20-1; j_call: TRBJ2-5; clone_size: -; d_call: TRBD1; cdr3_aa: CSAQQGPQETQYF; cdr3_nt: TGCAGTGCTCAACAGGGGCCGCAAGAGACCCAGTACTTC
v_call: TRBV7-3; j_call: TRBJ2-3; clone_size: -; d_call: -; cdr3_aa: CASSFGGPYTDTQYF; cdr3_nt: TGTGCCAGCAGCTTTGGCGGGCCCTACACAGATACGCAGTATTTT
v_call: TRBV7-8; j_call: TRBJ2-2; clone_size: -; d_call: -; cdr3_aa: CASSPADYSSGELFF; cdr3_nt: TGTGCCAGCAGCCCAGCGGACTACTCGAGCGGGGAGCTGTTTTTT
v_call: TRBV5-5; j_call: TRBJ1-5; clone_size: many; d_call: -; cdr3_aa: CASSLGYRGQPQHF; cdr3_nt: TGTGCCAGCAGCTTGGGTTACCGCGGTCAGCCCCAGCATTTT
v_call: TRBV5-4; j_call: TRBJ2-3; clone_size: few; d_call: -; cdr3_aa: CASSTRQRTDTQYF; cdr3_nt: TGTGCCAGCAGCACCAGGCAAAGGACAGATACGCAGTATTTT
v_call: TRBV20-1; j_call: TRBJ1-3; clone_size: -; d_call: -; cdr3_aa: CSARPGPSNTIYF; cdr3_nt: TGCAGTGCTAGACCCGGCCCTTCAAACACCATATATTTT
v_call: TRBV20-1; j_call: TRBJ1-6; clone_size: -; d_call: -; cdr3_aa: CSARDQRRGENSPLHF; cdr3_nt: TGCAGTGCTAGAGATCAAAGGCGGGGGGAGAATTCACCCCTCCACTTT
v_call: TRBV12-3/TRBV12-4; j_call: TRBJ1-1; clone_size: many; d_call: -; cdr3_aa: CASSVRVEDTEAFF; cdr3_nt: TGTGCCAGCAGTGTCAGGGTGGAGGACACTGAAGCTTTCTTT